A single sample is the source of the 10 T cell receptor beta chains below, sequenced in a study of vaccination effects on CD4 cells after COVID-19. What these receptors recognize is not known. The method was immunoSEQ multiplex PCR; TCRdb's version includes in-frame clones alone and lacks a portion of them. The sample includes under 20,000 clones, around 70% seen only once; the top ten take 16%. ViraFEST assay sequencing came after antigen-specific CD4+ T cells were expanded with viral peptide pools. At the end of about 10 days of culture, CD4+ T cells were isolated. The person had a PCR-confirmed SARS-CoV-2 infection during March to December 2020. Material: CD4+ T cells from PBMCs cultured with SARS-CoV-2 spike peptides, obtained before COVID-19 vaccination. These receptors came from a human donor who had a prior SARS-CoV-2 infection.

The chain employs TRBV7-6 and TRBJ1-3; no definite D call. The CDR3 sequence is 16 residues long. V lost 0 bases, J lost 0 bases, and 9 bases lay in between. Germline values: CDR1 SGHVS, CDR2 FNYEAQ. CDR3 coding DNA: TGTGCCAGCAGCTTAGCTGACGGCGGCTCTGGAAACACCATATATTTT. This codes for CASSLADGGSGNTIYF.

The chain couples TRBV6-6 to TRBJ1-5; 7 bases fit TRBD1. The V gene end was trimmed by 8 bases and the J gene end by 3 bases; junction bases not matched to a gene: 10. CDR1 and CDR2 (germline): MNHNY, SVGAGI (reference sequence). The CDR3 has 15 residues. This CDR3 reads CASVQGTLPNQPQHF. The CDR3 DNA follows: TGTGCCAGCGTACAGGGGACCCTACCCAATCAGCCCCAGCATTTT.

This clone counts as large. The CDR3 DNA follows: TGTGCCAGCAGTGACCCTAAGTTTTTGGGGGCGCTGAGGGGGGCCAACGTCCTGACTTTC. The encoded protein is CASSDPKFLGALRGANVLTF. The chain employs TRBV6-4 and TRBJ2-6; weak D call: TRBD1 (6 bases). V lost 2 bases, J lost 4 bases, and 24 bases lay in between. The V gene's germline CDR1 is MRHNA and CDR2 SNTAGT. The CDR3 covers 20 residues.

The chain couples TRBV19 to TRBJ2-5, with D unclear. CDR3 length: 13 amino acids. Trimming removed 5 bases from V and 5 bases from J, with 12 bases in between. Germline loops: CDR1 LNHDA, CDR2 SQIVND (reference sequence). The chain's CDR3 is CASSRSISETQYF. CDR3 sequence (DNA): TGTGCCAGTAGTCGGAGTATCTCGGAGACCCAGTACTTC.

The J gene is TRBJ2-3, the V gene TRBV29-1, with a weak D call TRBD1 (5 bases). Germline V gene sequence: CDR1 SQVTM, CDR2 ANQGSEA. This CDR3 spans 15 amino acids. With 7 bases removed from V and 0 bases from J, the gap between germline ends came to 17 bases. The CDR3 here is CSGRNRSLSTDTQYF. The CDR3 coding sequence is TGCAGCGGTCGAAACAGGTCTCTCAGCACAGATACGCAGTATTTT.

J is TRBJ2-7 and V is TRBV18, with D perhaps matching TRBD2 (6 bases). With 3 bases removed from V and 1 base from J, the gap between germline ends came to 7 bases. This CDR3 region has 13 residues. Germline V gene lookup returns CDR1 KGHSH and CDR2 LQKENI. CDR3 sequence reads: CASSPRGSYEQYF. For the CDR3, the DNA is TGTGCCAGCTCACCGCGGGGTTCCTACGAGCAGTACTTC.

The table lists this clone with a count of one. The chain joins TRBV6-2 or TRBV6-3 to TRBJ2-3; D gene uncertain. Trimming took 3 bases from V and 2 from J, leaving 15 bases between them. CDR1 and CDR2 from the germline V gene are MNHEY and SVGEGT. The CDR3 is made up of 16 amino acids. This chain's CDR3 is CASSYWFGSYTDTQYF. CDR3 bases: TGTGCCAGCAGTTATTGGTTCGGGTCATACACAGATACGCAGTATTTT.

The chain combines TRBV5-1 with TRBJ1-5; D ambiguous. The CDR3 contains 15 residues. V shed 1 base and J shed 2 bases, with 10 bases lying between them. Germline V CDR1 and CDR2: SGHRS, YFSETQ. The CDR3 reads CASSLLTSGNQPQHF. The CDR3 DNA reads TGCGCCAGCAGCTTGTTAACAAGTGGCAATCAGCCCCAGCATTTT.

The chain couples TRBV5-1 to TRBJ2-7, with no clear D. V shed 3 bases and J shed 4 bases, with 17 bases lying between them. The CDR3 is 15 amino acids. Germline CDR1 SGHRS, CDR2 YFSETQ. CDR3 bases: TGCGCCAGCAGCTCCAGACCAACCCAGGCGTACGAGCAGTACTTC. Translating gives CASSSRPTQAYEQYF. The whole variable domain, remainder taken from reference TRBV5-1 and TRBJ2-7, is KAGVTQTPRYLIKTRGQQVTLSCSPISGHRSVSWYQQTPGQGLQFLFEYFSETQRNKGNFPGRFSGRQFSNSRSEMNVSTLELGDSALYLCASSSRPTQAYEQYFGPGTRLTVT.

This clone was counted only a few times. J is TRBJ1-1 and V is TRBV27; TRBD1 matches at 8 bases. Germline CDR1 reads MNHEY; CDR2 reads SMNVEV (reference sequence). Trimming took 7 bases from V and 3 from J; bases not matched to a gene: 10. The CDR3 is 15 residues long. The CDR3 DNA reads as TGTGCCAGCAACCGGCCAGGGGGCGCATACACTGAAGCTTTCTTT. It codes for CASNRPGGAYTEAFF.